Listed below are T cell receptor beta chains from one sample, sequenced in a study of T cells in Graves' hyperthyroidism and ophthalmopathy. TCRdb re-called the multiplex PCR reads through MiXCR, storing one row per CDR3 protein. The profile covers 700,000 or so distinct CDR3 sequences, with over 15% appearing a single time and around 8% taken by the ten largest. Sequenced input: blood. The receptor set was obtained from a man between 18 and 29 years old with Graves' hyperthyroidism. Both conserved end residues are part of each CDR3. A D gene is named only where the DNA matches it firmly. Clone size is stated in some rows and not others, as once, few, many or a class when expanded.

>many|TRBJ2-3|TRBD2|TRBV29-1
TGCAGCCTTGGGGGACTAGCGGGAGGTGGGAGCACAGATACGCAGTATTTT
CSLGGLAGGGSTDTQYF
>NA|TRBJ1-2|NA|TRBV11-2
TGTGCCAGCAGCACCCGGTTGATTAACTATGGCTACACCTTC
CASSTRLINYGYTF
>NA|TRBJ1-6|NA|TRBV5-4
TGTGCCAGCAGCTTGCCGTACCCTTCACCCCTCCACTTT
CASSLPYPSPLHF
>many|TRBJ2-3|TRBD2|TRBV2
TGTGCCAGCATGACTAGCGGGGCCGGAGATACGCAGTATTTT
CASMTSGAGDTQYF
>many|TRBJ2-7|TRBD2|TRBV7-2
TGTGCCAGCGGGAGGGCCGAATACGAGCAGTACTTC
CASGRAEYEQYF
>few|TRBJ2-7|TRBD1|TRBV7-6
TGTGCCAGCAGCCCAACCCGGGACCCCAGGGGGAGCTCCTACGAGCAGTACTTC
CASSPTRDPRGSSYEQYF
>many|TRBJ2-1|NA|TRBV7-9
TGTGCCAGCAGCTTAAGGACAGCGAACTCCTACAATGAGCAGTTCTTC
CASSLRTANSYNEQFF
>NA|TRBJ1-5|NA|TRBV29-1
TGCAGCGTTGCCAGGGCTCGAAATCAGCCCCAGCATTTT
CSVARARNQPQHF
>NA|TRBJ2-7|TRBD2|TRBV12-3/TRBV12-4
TGTGCCAGCAGTTTCGCGGTGGGGGGGGGAACCTACGAGCAGTACTTC
CASSFAVGGGTYEQYF
>NA|TRBJ1-1|NA|TRBV12-5
TGTGCTTCGGCAGCCCTGAACACTGAAGCTTTCTTT
CASAALNTEAFF
>many|TRBJ2-7|TRBD1|TRBV28
TGTGCCAGCGGACCCGGGACAGCTACCTACGAGCAGTACTTC
CASGPGTATYEQYF
>NA|TRBJ1-2|TRBD1|TRBV9
TGTGCCAGCAGCGTAGACAGGGGATATGGCTACACCTTC
CASSVDRGYGYTF
>many|TRBJ2-1|NA|TRBV2
TGTGCCAGCGGGACTCTATACAATGAGCAGTTCTTC
CASGTLYNEQFF
>many|TRBJ2-1|TRBD2|TRBV12-3/TRBV12-4
TGTGCCAGCAGACCCATTCTAGCGGGAGGCCGCAATGAGCAGTTCTTC
CASRPILAGGRNEQFF
>many|TRBJ1-5|NA|TRBV3-1
TGTGCCAGCAGCCAGGGAAAATCTCCCCAGCATTTT
CASSQGKSPQHF
>NA|TRBJ2-1|NA|TRBV7-2
TGTGCCAGCAGCCCTAGGTCTGACTTTCGACGCGGGGAGCAGTTCTTC
CASSPRSDFRRGEQFF
>few|TRBJ2-1|TRBD1|TRBV2
TGTGCCAGCAAGGGGGACAGGGGGCCCCACAATGAGCAGTTCTTC
CASKGDRGPHNEQFF
>many|TRBJ2-7|TRBD2|TRBV20-1
TGCAGTGCTACCTTAGCGGGCCTCCATGAGGAGCAGTACTTC
CSATLAGLHEEQYF
>many|TRBJ2-1|NA|TRBV6-2/TRBV6-3
TGTGCCAGCAGTAGACCCGGGCAGGGAACCTTCAATGAGCAGTTCTTC
CASSRPGQGTFNEQFF
>NA|TRBJ2-2|NA|TRBV10-3
TGTGCCATCAGTGCCACCGGGGAGCTGTTTTTT
CAISATGELFF
>many|TRBJ1-1|TRBD1|TRBV20-1
TGCAGTGCCGGCAGGGGGCACACTGAAGCTTTCTTT
CSAGRGHTEAFF
>NA|TRBJ2-2|NA|TRBV4-1
TGCGCCAGCAGCCAAGCACGACAGGACATTGGGGAGCTGTTTTTT
CASSQARQDIGELFF
>NA|TRBJ2-7|TRBD2|TRBV11-2
TGTGCCAGCAGCATGGGACTAGCGGGAGTAGCGTACGAGCAGTACTTC
CASSMGLAGVAYEQYF
>NA|TRBJ2-3|TRBD2|TRBV5-4
TGTGCCAGCAGCTTAAGAACTAGGGCGGGAGTCTCAGATACGCAGTATTTT
CASSLRTRAGVSDTQYF
>NA|TRBJ2-7|NA|TRBV20-1
TGCAGTGCCGGCGACAGGCTCCTCTCGGACGAGCAGTACTTC
CSAGDRLLSDEQYF
>few|TRBJ2-2|TRBD2|TRBV6-5
TGTGCCAGCAGTTACTCTTCGGGACTAGCGGCGAACACCGGGGAGCTGGTTTTT
CASSYSSGLAANTGELVF
>NA|TRBJ2-1|TRBD2|TRBV9
TGTGCCAGCAGGGGTAGCGGGTCGAATGAGCAGTTCTTC
CASRGSGSNEQFF